These T cell receptor beta chains were read from a single sample in a study of cytomegalovirus exposure and HLA in healthy donors. Profiling relied on immunoSEQ multiplex PCR, and the TCRdb table lists in-frame clones only, not all of them. This table holds approximately 120,000 clones, about 80% found once. Material for sequencing was PBMCs. The source of these receptors is a woman in her 50s in good health and CMV-seronegative. CDR3s include the opening cysteine and the closing phenylalanine or tryptophan.

J | V | CDR3
TRBJ2-1 | TRBV19 | CASSPRTSVYSYNEQFF
TRBJ2-4 | TRBV10-3 | CAISPGLAFTGDIQYF
TRBJ2-7 | TRBV5-4 | CASSPAGTTREQYF
TRBJ1-3 | TRBV19 | CATSWRTGSGNTIYF
TRBJ2-5 | TRBV13 | CASSLGARRLQETQYF
TRBJ2-5 | TRBV11-3 | CASSRASQETQYF
TRBJ2-1 | TRBV19 | CASSIGGQPARNEQFF
TRBJ2-3 | TRBV20-1 | CSAGGRDTQYF
TRBJ2-5 | TRBV30 | CAWTGQRGETQYF
TRBJ2-2 | TRBV11-2 | CASRGGIGATGELFF
TRBJ1-2 | TRBV5-4 | CASSRGTGGGGYTF
TRBJ1-3 | TRBV6-1 | CASSEWGLRTIYF
TRBJ2-7 | TRBV5-4 | CASSLGRGEQYF
TRBJ1-2 | TRBV19 | CASSPGDGNYGYTF
TRBJ2-2 | TRBV27 | CASRAPGTGDPGELFF
TRBJ1-2 | TRBV18 | CASSPERQVYTF
TRBJ1-4 | TRBV5-8 | CASIEGLLNEKLFF
TRBJ1-1 | TRBV9 | CASSRSTANTEAFF
TRBJ2-7 | TRBV13 | CASSLVAGESIYEQYF
TRBJ2-7 | TRBV7-2 | CASSLAEKYEQYF
TRBJ1-2 | TRBV4-1 | CASSPGQGLGYGYTF
TRBJ2-7 | TRBV9 | CASSAGTSGRGYEQYF
TRBJ1-4 | TRBV19 | CASENPGTTNEKLFF
TRBJ2-1 | TRBV11-2 | CASSLGLGGYNEQFF